The 8 T cell receptor beta chains below come from one sample, sequenced in a study of CD4 and CD8 cells across lung adenocarcinoma regions. TCRdb fed the PCR reads into MiXCR, producing one record per CDR3 protein. The sample consists of several thousand distinct CDR3 sequences, around 53% of them appearing once. The specimen was CD8+ T cells from the center of a lung tumor. The receptor set was obtained from a male donor with lung adenocarcinoma. The CD4 and CD8 labels of this study may be unreliable.

This chain links TRBV6-1 with TRBJ2-1; 9 bases are a match to TRBD1. The CDR3 is 16 residues long. In germline, CDR1 is MNHNS, CDR2 SASEGT. The V gene end was trimmed by 0 bases and the J gene end by 8 bases; junction bases not matched to a gene: 8. CDR3 amino acids: CASSEAWDRAWDEQFF. CDR3 bases: TGTGCCAGCAGTGAAGCTTGGGACAGGGCTTGGGATGAGCAGTTCTTC.

This chain joins TRBV27 and TRBJ2-5, with D perhaps matching TRBD2 (6 bases). There are 15 residues in the CDR3. From germline, CDR1 is MNHEY and CDR2 SMNVEV (reference sequence). V lost 4 bases, J lost 2 bases, and 14 bases lay in between. The CDR3 region has the DNA TGTGCCAGCAGTTATTCGGCCGGGGGACAAGAGACCCAGTACTTC. This sequence encodes CASSYSAGGQETQYF.

The chain links TRBV6-1 to TRBJ2-3; D possibly corresponds to TRBD2 (5 bases). V was clipped by 6 bases and J by 3 bases, with 7 bases between them. Germline CDR1 reads MNHNS; CDR2 reads SASEGT. CDR3 length: 12 amino acids. For the CDR3, the DNA is TGTGCCAGCAGCCGCGGGACAGATACGCAGTATTTT. Its translation: CASSRGTDTQYF.

This sequence joins TRBV10-3 and TRBJ1-1, with 11 bases matching TRBD1. The CDR3 extends over 14 amino acids. Germline values: CDR1 ENHRY, CDR2 SYGVKD. With 6 bases clipped from V and 6 bases from J, the junction kept 6 bases outside the gene matches. CDR3 coding DNA: TGTGCCATCAGGAAGGGACAGGGGGAACCTGAAGCTTTCTTT. Amino acid sequence: CAIRKGQGEPEAFF.

This clonotype was seen a few times. The chain joins TRBV5-6 to TRBJ2-7; D uncertain. The V end lost 3 bases, the J end lost 3 bases, and 13 bases lay between the germline ends. CDR1 is SGHDT and CDR2 is YYEEEE in the germline V gene. The CDR3 has 14 amino acids. This CDR3 is CASSSDPVVYEQYF. The CDR3 nucleotides read TGTGCCAGCAGCTCCGACCCCGTGGTCTACGAGCAGTACTTC. Full variable domain (missing parts from reference TRBV5-6 and TRBJ2-7): DAGVTQSPTHLIKTRGQQVTLRCSPKSGHDTVSWYQQALGQGPQFIFQYYEEEERQRGNFPDRFSGHQFPNYSSELNVNALLLGDSALYLCASSSDPVVYEQYFGPGTRLTVT.

The gene calls are TRBV6-1 and TRBJ2-3, with D perhaps assigned TRBD1 or TRBD2 (6 bases each). The tail of the sequence fits TRBJ2-7 better, so the J call may be wrong. CDR1 MNHNS and CDR2 SASEGT come from the germline V gene. The CDR3 runs 16 residues. CDR3 region: CASTGGVNPGQDTQYF. The DNA for the CDR3 is TGTGCCAGCACCGGGGGCGTGAACCCTGGCCAAGATACGCAGTACTTC.

The chain combines TRBV3-1 with TRBJ2-5; 7 nucleotides line up with TRBD1. V shed 4 bases and J 9 bases; nucleotides not matched to a gene: 20. The CDR3 length is 17 residues. Germline values: CDR1 LGHDT, CDR2 YNNKEL (reference sequence). CDR3 bases: TGTGCCAGCAGCCTTTACCTCCGGGACAGTATTATTTGGGCCCAGTACTTC. Its protein product is CASSLYLRDSIIWAQYF.

This clonotype was recorded at least ten times. This chain connects TRBV4-1 to TRBJ2-2; D may correspond to TRBD1 or TRBD2 (5 bases each). Per the germline V gene, CDR1 is MGHRA and CDR2 is YSYEKL. The CDR3 is 16 amino acids. Trimming stripped 5 bases from V and 4 bases from J, with 17 bases between. CDR3 protein: CASSFGGPPGTGELFF. The DNA for the CDR3 is TGCGCCAGCAGCTTTGGGGGTCCGCCGGGCACCGGGGAGCTGTTTTTT.